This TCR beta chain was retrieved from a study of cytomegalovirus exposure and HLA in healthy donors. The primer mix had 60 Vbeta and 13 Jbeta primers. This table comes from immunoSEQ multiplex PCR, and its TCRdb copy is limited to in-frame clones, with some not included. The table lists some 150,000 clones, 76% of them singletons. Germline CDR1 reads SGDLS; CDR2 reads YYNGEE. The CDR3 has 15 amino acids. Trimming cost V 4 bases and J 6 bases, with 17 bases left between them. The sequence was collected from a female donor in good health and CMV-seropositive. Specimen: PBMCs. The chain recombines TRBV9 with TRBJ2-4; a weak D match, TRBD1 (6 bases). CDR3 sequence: CASSTGAGAGNIQYF. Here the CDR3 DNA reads TGTGCCAGCAGCACCGGCGCAGGGGCGGGAAACATTCAGTACTTC.